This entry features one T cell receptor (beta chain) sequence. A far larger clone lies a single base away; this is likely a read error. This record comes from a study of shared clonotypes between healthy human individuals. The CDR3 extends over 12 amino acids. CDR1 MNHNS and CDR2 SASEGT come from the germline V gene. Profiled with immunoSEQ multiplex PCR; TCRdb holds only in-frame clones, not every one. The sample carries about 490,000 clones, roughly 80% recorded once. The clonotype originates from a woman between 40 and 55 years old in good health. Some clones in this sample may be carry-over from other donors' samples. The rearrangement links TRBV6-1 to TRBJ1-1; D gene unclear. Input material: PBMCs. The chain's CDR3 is CASSAQVSEALF. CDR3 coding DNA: TGTGCCAGCAGTGCCCAGGTCTCTGAAGCTCTCTTT.